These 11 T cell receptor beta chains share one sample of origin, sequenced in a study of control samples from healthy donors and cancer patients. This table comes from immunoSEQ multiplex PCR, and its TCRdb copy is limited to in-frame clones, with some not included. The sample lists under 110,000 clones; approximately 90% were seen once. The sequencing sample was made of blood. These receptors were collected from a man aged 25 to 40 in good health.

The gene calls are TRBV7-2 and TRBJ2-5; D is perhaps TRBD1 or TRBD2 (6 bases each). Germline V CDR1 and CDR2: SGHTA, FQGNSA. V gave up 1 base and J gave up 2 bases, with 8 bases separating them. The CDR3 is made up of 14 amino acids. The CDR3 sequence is CASSLEGGQETQYF. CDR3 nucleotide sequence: TGTGCCAGCAGCTTAGAGGGGGGACAAGAGACCCAGTACTTC.

The CDR3 loop reads CASRRAGVNYGYTF. In nucleotides, the CDR3 is TGTGCCAGCAGGCGCGCCGGGGTTAACTATGGCTACACCTTC. The chain uses TRBV25-1 and TRBJ1-2; no firm D call. This CDR3 region has 14 residues. The V end was cut by 6 bases, the J end by 1 base, with 12 bases between. Per germline, CDR1 MGHDK and CDR2 SYGVNS.

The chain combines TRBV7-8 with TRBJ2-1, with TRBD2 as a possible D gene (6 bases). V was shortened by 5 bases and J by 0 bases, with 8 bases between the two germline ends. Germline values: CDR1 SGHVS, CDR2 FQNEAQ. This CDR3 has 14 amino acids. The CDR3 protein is CASSLGSSYNEQFF. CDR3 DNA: TGTGCCAGCAGCCTCGGGAGCTCCTACAATGAGCAGTTCTTC. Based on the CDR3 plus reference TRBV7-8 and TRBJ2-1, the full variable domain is GAGVSQSPRYKVAKRGQDVALRCDPISGHVSLFWYQQALGQGPEFLTYFQNEAQLDKSGLPSDRFFAERPEGSVSTLKIQRTQQEDSAVYLCASSLGSSYNEQFFGPGTRLTVL.

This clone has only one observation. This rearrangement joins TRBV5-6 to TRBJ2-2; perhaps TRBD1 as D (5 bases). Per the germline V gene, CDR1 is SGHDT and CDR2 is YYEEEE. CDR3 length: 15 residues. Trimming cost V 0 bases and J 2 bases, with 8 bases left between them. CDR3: CASSLVQGNTGELFF. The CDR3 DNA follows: TGTGCCAGCAGCTTGGTCCAGGGTAACACCGGGGAGCTGTTTTTT.

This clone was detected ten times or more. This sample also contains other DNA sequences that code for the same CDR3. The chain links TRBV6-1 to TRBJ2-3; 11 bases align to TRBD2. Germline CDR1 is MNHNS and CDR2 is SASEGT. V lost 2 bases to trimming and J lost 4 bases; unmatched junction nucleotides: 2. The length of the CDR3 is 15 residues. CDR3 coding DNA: TGTGCCAGCAGTGAACTAGCGGGGGGCCCAGATACGCAGTATTTT. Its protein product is CASSELAGGPDTQYF.

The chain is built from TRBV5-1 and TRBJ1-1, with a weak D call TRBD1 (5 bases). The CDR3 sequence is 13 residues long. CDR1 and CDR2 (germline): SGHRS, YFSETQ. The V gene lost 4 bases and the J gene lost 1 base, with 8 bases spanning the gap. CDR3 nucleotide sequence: TGCGCCAGCAGCCTGGGGGGGAACACTGAAGCTTTCTTT. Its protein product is CASSLGGNTEAFF. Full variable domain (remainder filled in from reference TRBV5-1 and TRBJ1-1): KAGVTQTPRYLIKTRGQQVTLSCSPISGHRSVSWYQQTPGQGLQFLFEYFSETQRNKGNFPGRFSGRQFSNSRSEMNVSTLELGDSALYLCASSLGGNTEAFFGQGTRLTVV.

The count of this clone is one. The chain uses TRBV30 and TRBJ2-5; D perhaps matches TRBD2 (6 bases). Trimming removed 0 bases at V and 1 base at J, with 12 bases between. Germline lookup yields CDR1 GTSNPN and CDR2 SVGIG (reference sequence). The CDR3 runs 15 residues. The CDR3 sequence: CAWSVPSELQETQYF. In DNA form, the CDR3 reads TGTGCCTGGAGTGTACCTAGCGAGCTCCAAGAGACCCAGTACTTC.

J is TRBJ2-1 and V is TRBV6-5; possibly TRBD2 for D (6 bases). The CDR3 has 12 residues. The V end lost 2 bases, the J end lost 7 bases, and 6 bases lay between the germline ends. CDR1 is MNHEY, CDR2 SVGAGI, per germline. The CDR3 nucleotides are TGTGCCAGCAGTTACGGGGGGAATGAGCAGTTCTTC. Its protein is CASSYGGNEQFF.

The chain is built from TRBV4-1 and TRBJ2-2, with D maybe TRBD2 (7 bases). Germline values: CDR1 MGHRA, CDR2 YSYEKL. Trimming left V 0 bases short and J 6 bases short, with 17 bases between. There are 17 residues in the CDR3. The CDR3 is CASSQEGAGAPPGELFF. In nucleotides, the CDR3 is TGCGCCAGCAGCCAAGAGGGGGCGGGGGCTCCCCCCGGGGAGCTGTTTTTT.

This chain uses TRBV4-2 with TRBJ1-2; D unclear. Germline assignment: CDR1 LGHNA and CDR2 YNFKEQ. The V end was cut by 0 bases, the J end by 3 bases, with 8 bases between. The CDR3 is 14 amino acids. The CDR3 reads CASSQDGRDYGYTF. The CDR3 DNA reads TGTGCCAGCAGCCAAGATGGGAGAGACTATGGCTACACCTTC.

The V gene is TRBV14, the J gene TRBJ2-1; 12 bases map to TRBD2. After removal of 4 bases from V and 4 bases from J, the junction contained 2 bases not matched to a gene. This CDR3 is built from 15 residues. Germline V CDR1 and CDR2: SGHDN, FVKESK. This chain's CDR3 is CASSRLAGGYNEQFF. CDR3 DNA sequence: TGTGCCAGCAGCCGTCTAGCGGGAGGGTACAATGAGCAGTTCTTC.